This TCR beta chain was found in a study of T cells in Graves' hyperthyroidism and ophthalmopathy. There are many counts of this clonotype. Germline CDR1 and CDR2: SGHRS and YFSETQ. The length of the CDR3 is 14 residues. V was trimmed by 0 bases and J by 5 bases, leaving 11 bases between them. There were TCR beta CDR3 regions amplified from RNA transcripts. HTBI primers were the set used in a first-round RT-PCR of the TCR CDR3. TCRdb itself ran the multiplex PCR reads through MiXCR, one entry per CDR3 protein. The sample consists of nearly 750,000 distinct CDR3 sequences, roughly 32% of them appearing once.

V usage is TRBV5-1 and J usage is TRBJ1-2; D is undetermined. The source of this sequence is a woman aged 40 to 50 with Graves' hyperthyroidism. What was sequenced was blood. The CDR3 nucleotides are TGCGCCAGCAGCTTGGAGCGCGGAGAATATGGCTACACCTTC. Translation: CASSLERGEYGYTF.